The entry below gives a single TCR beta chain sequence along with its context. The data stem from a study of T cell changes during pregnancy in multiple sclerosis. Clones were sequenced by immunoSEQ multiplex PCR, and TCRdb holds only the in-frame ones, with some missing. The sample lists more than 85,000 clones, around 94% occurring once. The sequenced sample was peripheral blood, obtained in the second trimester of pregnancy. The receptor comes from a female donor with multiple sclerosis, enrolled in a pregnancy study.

The chain's CDR3 is CASSTSSAGSYTDTQYF. In DNA form, the CDR3 reads TGTGCCAGCAGCACGTCATCGGCGGGATCTTACACAGATACGCAGTATTTT. J is TRBJ2-3 and V is TRBV5-6, with D perhaps matching TRBD2 (6 bases). Germline V gives CDR1 SGHDT, CDR2 YYEEEE. This CDR3 region has 17 residues. V was shortened by 4 bases and J by 2 bases, with 20 bases between the two germline ends.